Only a few counts were recorded for the clone carrying this TCR beta chain. Its antigen is not known. The sample is drawn from a study of T-cell memory formation after mild COVID-19. Germline loops: CDR1 SGHNT, CDR2 YENEEA. J gave up 4 bases and V 5 bases, and 7 bases lay outside the gene matches. The CDR3 is 16 residues long. A 5'RACE reaction primed in the constant segment made cDNA libraries of TCR alpha and TCR beta, and these carried sample barcodes and UMIs. MiXCR was run by TCRdb on the 5' RACE reads, yielding one entry per CDR3 protein. The repertoire holds 560,000 or so distinct CDR3 sequences, with roughly 17% as singletons. Overall study results and limits: Balance between CD4 and CD8 was seen in clones contracting day 15 to 85, and a CD4+ lean was seen in later expanders. CM and EM subsets held most contracting CD4+ clones; EMRA held CD8+ ones.

Sequenced input: PBMCs or a T cell subset sorted from them (not recorded which). The rearrangement joins TRBV11-3 to TRBJ2-3, with TRBD1 matching 12 bases. The origin of this receptor is an adult woman who had mild COVID-19 (a few samples of this study predate the infection). Cell type and time point are not known. The CDR3: CASSDRDRGRPDTQYF. The CDR3 coding sequence is TGTGCCAGCAGCGACCGGGACAGGGGGCGCCCAGATACGCAGTATTTT.